What follows are 10 T cell receptor beta chains derived from one specimen sequenced in a study of blood T cell repertoires in COVID-19. TCRdb keeps only in-frame clones here, not all; method: immunoSEQ multiplex PCR. Found here are 75,000 or so clones, less than 90% of them singletons; the top ten hold 3% to 4%. Sequenced: peripheral blood. These receptor sequences come from a man aged 50 to 60 with acute or convalescent COVID-19.

To note about this clone: It is unclear where the CDR3 begins or ends on the DNA, so no DNA is shown, and the CDR3 is as TCRdb lists it. This chain uses TRBV6-2 or TRBV6-3 with TRBJ1-4; the table gives TRBD1 as D, unverified against the DNA. Germline V CDR1 and CDR2: MNHEY, SVGEGT. The CDR3 is 16 residues long, counting both termini. CDR3 sequence reads: CASSTSPGGRNEKLFF.

J is TRBJ1-1 and V is TRBV19; D not certain. The germline V and J ends were trimmed by 5 bases and 0 bases, with 7 bases remaining between them. The CDR3 extends over 13 amino acids. Germline V gene sequence: CDR1 LNHDA, CDR2 SQIVND (reference sequence). The CDR3 DNA follows: TGTGCCAGTAGTCTGGGAGTGAACACTGAAGCTTTCTTT. This encodes CASSLGVNTEAFF.

The chain couples TRBV29-1 to TRBJ2-7; D ambiguous. Trimming took off 0 bases at V and 3 bases at J, with 9 bases between the two ends. Germline V gives CDR1 SQVTM, CDR2 ANQGSEA. The CDR3 is made up of 13 amino acids. The CDR3 protein is CSVEEAGVYEQYF. The CDR3 DNA follows: TGCAGCGTTGAAGAAGCAGGCGTCTACGAGCAGTACTTC.

V and J are TRBV28 and TRBJ1-2; 9 nucleotides align to TRBD1. The V gene's germline CDR1 is MDHEN and CDR2 SYDVKM. This CDR3 region has 14 residues. V lost 5 bases, J lost 7 bases, and 8 bases stayed unmatched. The CDR3 loop is CASSPGQGSRGYTF. Here the CDR3 DNA reads TGTGCCAGCAGTCCAGGACAGGGGTCCCGTGGCTACACCTTC.

CDR3 sequence (DNA): TGTGCCAGCAGCTTAGGACTAGCGGCTTACAATGAGCAGTTCTTC. It codes for CASSLGLAAYNEQFF. The rearrangement joins TRBV13 to TRBJ2-1; 8 nucleotides line up with TRBD2. Unmatched junction bases numbered 2, after V lost 0 bases and J lost 4 bases. The V gene's germline CDR1 is PRHDT and CDR2 FYEKMQ (reference sequence). The CDR3 loop spans 15 amino acids.

The chain carries TRBV18 and TRBJ2-7; 11 bases align to TRBD2. The ends lost 1 base at V and 2 bases at J; junction bases unmatched: 1. Germline values: CDR1 KGHSH, CDR2 LQKENI. The CDR3 contains 15 residues. CDR3 sequence (DNA): TGTGCCAGCTCACCACGTAGCGGGAGGGCCTACGAGCAGTACTTC. This sequence encodes CASSPRSGRAYEQYF.

This chain connects TRBV24-1 to TRBJ2-1; tentatively, D is TRBD2 (5 bases). Trimming shortened V by 6 bases and J by 6 bases, and 14 bases separated the two germline ends. The CDR3 runs to 14 residues. Germline V lookup: CDR1 KGHDR, CDR2 SFDVKD. The CDR3 protein is CATSLTTVPNEQFF. CDR3 DNA sequence: TGTGCCACCAGTTTGACTACAGTCCCCAATGAGCAGTTCTTC.

This chain links TRBV6-5 with TRBJ2-7; TRBD1 might be the D (5 bases). Germline lookup yields CDR1 MNHEY and CDR2 SVGAGI. The V end was cut by 2 bases, the J end by 2 bases, with 10 bases between. The CDR3 runs 14 residues. CDR3 sequence (DNA): TGTGCCAGCAGTTACGTCGACAGACCCTACGAGCAGTACTTC. It specifies CASSYVDRPYEQYF.

This chain connects TRBV6-5 to TRBJ2-2; D gene uncertain. The CDR3 loop spans 12 amino acids. V was clipped by 6 bases and J by 4 bases, with 6 bases between them. Germline CDR1 and CDR2: MNHEY and SVGAGI. This chain's CDR3 is CASSPLTGELFF. The CDR3 bases are TGTGCCAGCAGCCCCCTCACCGGGGAGCTGTTTTTT.

The V call is TRBV3-1 (or the pseudogene TRBV3-2), the J call TRBJ2-3; D not resolved. Trimming left V 0 bases short and J 6 bases short, with 13 bases between. Germline values: CDR1 LGHDT, CDR2 YNNKEL (reference sequence). CDR3 size: 15 residues. The CDR3 sequence is CASSQDLGSGDTQYF. The CDR3 DNA follows: TGTGCCAGCAGCCAAGATTTGGGTTCCGGGGATACGCAGTATTTT.